The 27 T cell receptor beta chains presented below share a single source sample, sequenced in a study of type 1 regulatory T cells. MiXCR, applied by TCRdb to the reads, yields one record per CDR3 protein. Of 24,000 or so distinct CDR3 sequences listed, around half were seen once; the top ten hold 4.5% to 5.5%. The antigens of these receptors remain unknown. Source material: cultured T cells, either the whole culture or a sorted T cell fraction (not recorded which). The origin of the receptors is a human donor in good health.

The chain uses TRBV7-2 and TRBJ2-3; 8 bases fit TRBD2. Losses at the gene ends were 5 bases for V and 0 bases for J; bases not matched to a gene: 7. This CDR3 has 16 amino acids. The germline gives CDR1 SGHTA, CDR2 FQGNSA. In DNA, the CDR3 is TGTGCCAGCAGCGCCTTAGCGGGGATGAGCACAGATACGCAGTATTTT. Residues: CASSALAGMSTDTQYF.

The genes are TRBV27 and TRBJ1-1, with TRBD1 matching over 7 bases. Germline V gives CDR1 MNHEY, CDR2 SMNVEV (reference sequence). The trim removed 6 bases at V and 2 bases at J, leaving 6 bases unmatched. The CDR3 is 14 residues long. DNA of the CDR3: TGTGCCAGCAGACAACAGGGGCCCAACACTGAAGCTTTCTTT. Translation gives CASRQQGPNTEAFF.

This clonotype was recorded a few times. This rearrangement joins TRBV11-3 to TRBJ2-1; D possibly corresponds to TRBD1 (5 bases). V was shortened by 5 bases and J by 0 bases, with 17 bases between the two germline ends. The CDR3 length is 17 residues. Germline CDR1 and CDR2: SGHNT and YENEEA. CDR3 in amino acids: CASSPRARVSSYNEQFF. DNA for the CDR3: TGTGCCAGCAGCCCTAGGGCCAGGGTGAGCTCCTACAATGAGCAGTTCTTC.

This clonotype has just a few counts. This chain joins TRBV12-3 or TRBV12-4 and TRBJ2-7; the match to TRBD2 covers 7 bases. J lost 0 bases, V lost 5 bases, and 7 bases had no gene match. CDR3 length equals 15 residues. The CDR3 coding sequence is TGTGCCAGCAGTCAAGCGGGGCGAAGCTCCTACGAGCAGTACTTC. This translates into CASSQAGRSSYEQYF.

A single count supports this clonotype. This sequence joins TRBV7-9 and TRBJ1-1; D might be TRBD1 (5 bases). V was cut by 3 bases and J by 3 bases, with 14 bases left in between. CDR1 is SEHNR and CDR2 is FQNEAQ in the germline V gene (reference sequence). The CDR3 is 15 amino acids. DNA of the CDR3: TGTGCCAGCAGCTTGTTCCCAGGGTGGGACACTGAAGCTTTCTTT. This translates into CASSLFPGWDTEAFF.

This clonotype occurred a few times. The chain couples TRBV4-1 to TRBJ1-4; D possibly corresponds to TRBD1 (5 bases). CDR3 length: 16 amino acids. The germline V gene has CDR1 MGHRA and CDR2 YSYEKL. Trimming left V 1 base short and J 0 bases short, with 9 bases between. The CDR3 sequence is CASSQVGGTTNEKLFF. The CDR3 nucleotides read TGCGCCAGCAGCCAAGTGGGGGGGACAACTAATGAAAAACTGTTTTTT.

The V gene is TRBV6-6, the J gene TRBJ1-1, with unresolved D. Trimming left V 8 bases short and J 6 bases short, with 16 bases between. CDR1 and CDR2 (germline): MNHNY, SVGAGI (reference sequence). This CDR3 has 13 amino acids. CDR3 protein: CASGSRTMAEAFF. CDR3 bases: TGTGCCAGCGGCTCCCGCACGATGGCTGAAGCTTTCTTT.

This clonotype was detected once. The chain's CDR3 is CASSSQFNTEAFF. CDR3 nucleotide sequence: TGTGCCAGCAGCTCCCAATTTAACACTGAAGCTTTCTTT. V is TRBV7-9 and J is TRBJ1-1; D is ambiguous. V was trimmed by 4 bases and J by 2 bases, leaving 8 bases between them. CDR1 SEHNR and CDR2 FQNEAQ come from the germline V gene (reference sequence). There are 13 residues in the CDR3.

This clonotype was picked up a small number of times. The V call is TRBV15, the J call TRBJ1-2; D gene uncertain. The CDR3 contains 14 residues. From germline, CDR1 is LNHNV and CDR2 YYDKDF (reference sequence). The V and J ends lost 1 base and 4 bases respectively, with 10 bases between them. CDR3 nucleotide sequence: TGTGCCACCAGCAGAGGGAGAGCCGGCTATGGCTACACCTTC. It translates to CATSRGRAGYGYTF.

This clonotype has only a few counts. The J gene is TRBJ1-6, the V gene TRBV6-6; D gene uncertain. This CDR3 has 13 residues. Germline CDR1 is MNHNY and CDR2 is SVGAGI (reference sequence). With 5 bases removed from V and 6 bases from J, the gap between germline ends came to 8 bases. CDR3 coding DNA: TGTGCCAGCAGTCCCGGCAGTAATTCACCCCTCCACTTT. It yields the protein CASSPGSNSPLHF.

The chain carries TRBV23-1 and TRBJ1-5; D is ambiguous. TRBV23-1 is an open reading frame whose function is uncertain. The CDR3 spans 17 residues. V was cut by 2 bases and J by 5 bases, with 19 bases left in between. CDR3 in amino acids: CASSQQASRFDDQPQHF. In DNA, the CDR3 is TGCGCCAGCAGTCAACAGGCCTCTCGATTCGACGATCAGCCCCAGCATTTT.

With regard to this clonotype: A much larger clone lies one base from this, so it may be a read error. This rearrangement joins TRBV29-1 to TRBJ1-4; 7 bases are a match to TRBD1. CDR1 and CDR2 from the germline V gene are SQVTM and ANQGSEA. The CDR3 is 13 amino acids. This CDR3 is CIAQGQLNEKLFF. The CDR3 DNA follows: TGCATCGCCCAGGGACAGCTTAATGAAAAACTGTTTTTT.

This clonotype showed up just a few times. This chain uses TRBV6-2 or TRBV6-3 with TRBJ1-2; D call uncertain. This CDR3 spans 13 amino acids. Per the germline V gene, CDR1 is MNHEY and CDR2 is SVGEGT. Trimming took 7 bases from V and 2 from J, leaving 11 bases between them. Here the CDR3 reads CASTITENYGYTF. The DNA of the CDR3 is TGTGCCAGCACCATAACAGAAAACTATGGCTACACCTTC.

By share, this clonotype ranks as medium-sized. The CDR3 is CASSLAQGRSPLHF. The CDR3 DNA sequence: TGTGCCAGCAGTTTAGCACAGGGGAGATCACCCCTCCACTTT. The chain recombines TRBV12-3 or TRBV12-4 with TRBJ1-6; 7 nucleotides match TRBD1. The CDR3 is made up of 14 amino acids. V dropped 0 bases and J dropped 10; count of bases not matched to a gene: 3.

This clonotype appeared a few times. The chain is built from TRBV7-2 and TRBJ2-5; D remains unclear. This CDR3 comprises 15 residues. Germline CDR1 reads SGHTA; CDR2 reads FQGNSA. V shed 5 bases and J shed 7 bases, with 20 bases lying between them. CDR3 sequence: CASSRVGSGPGTQYF. The CDR3 DNA reads as TGTGCCAGCAGCCGAGTAGGGTCCGGGCCGGGGACCCAGTACTTC.

This clonotype was seen a single time. This rearrangement joins TRBV10-3 to TRBJ2-3; D gene unclear. The length of the CDR3 is 15 residues. Trimming cost V 8 bases and J 5 bases, with 20 bases left between them. The germline V gene encodes CDR1 ENHRY and CDR2 SYGVKD. DNA of the CDR3: TGTGCCATCTTTGAGAGCTTCATCGGCCAAGATACGCAGTATTTT. The encoded protein is CAIFESFIGQDTQYF.

In its sample, this clonotype was seen many times. This chain uses TRBV7-2 with TRBJ1-1; D gene uncertain. This CDR3 has 14 amino acids. Trimming removed 3 bases from V and 0 bases from J, with 8 bases in between. Germline V gene data show CDR1 as SGHTA and CDR2 as FQGNSA. The CDR3 protein is CASSLYGLNTEAFF. CDR3 sequence (DNA): TGTGCCAGCAGCTTGTACGGCTTGAACACTGAAGCTTTCTTT. Variable domain in full (rest from reference TRBV7-2 and TRBJ1-1): GAGVSQSPSNKVTEKGKDVELRCDPISGHTALYWYRQSLGQGLEFLIYFQGNSAPDKSGLPSDRFSAERTGGSVSTLTIQRTQQEDSAVYLCASSLYGLNTEAFFGQGTRLTVV.

The chain employs TRBV5-1 and TRBJ1-1, with 7 bases identical to TRBD1. CDR3 length equals 15 residues. The trim removed 0 bases at V and 11 bases at J, leaving 13 bases unmatched. Germline values: CDR1 SGHRS, CDR2 YFSETQ. The CDR3 protein is CASSLDFRTGGAAFF. Here the CDR3 DNA reads TGCGCCAGCAGCTTGGACTTCCGGACAGGTGGGGCGGCTTTCTTT.

In its sample, this clonotype was seen a few times. V is TRBV2 and J is TRBJ1-5; 7 positions match TRBD1. This CDR3 region has 13 residues. The germline CDR1 and CDR2 sequences are SNHLY and FYNNEI. V shed 8 bases and J 6 bases; nucleotides not matched to a gene: 7. CDR3 in amino acids: CASARQGSQPQHF. The CDR3 DNA sequence: TGTGCCAGCGCCCGACAGGGCTCTCAGCCCCAGCATTTT.

The chain combines TRBV7-8 with TRBJ2-3; 9 bases map to TRBD2. This CDR3 comprises 16 residues. CDR1 and CDR2 from the germline V gene are SGHVS and FQNEAQ. V dropped 6 bases and J dropped 0; count of bases not matched to a gene: 7. Written as DNA, the CDR3 is TGTGCCAGCAGATTAATAGCGGGGGCCAGCACAGATACGCAGTATTTT. Protein: CASRLIAGASTDTQYF.

This clonotype was observed many times. This chain joins TRBV11-2 and TRBJ2-5; a possible D gene is TRBD1 (6 bases). Germline loops: CDR1 SGHAT, CDR2 FQNNGV. Trimming took 3 bases from V and 3 from J, leaving 11 bases between them. This CDR3 spans 14 amino acids. CDR3 bases: TGTGCCAGCAGCTTTTCAGGGGTTGAAGAGACCCAGTACTTC. Translating gives CASSFSGVEETQYF.

This clonotype is categorized as medium-sized. The V and J genes are TRBV7-2 and TRBJ1-2, with unresolved D. V was pared by 3 bases and J by 4 bases, with 12 bases between. Germline V CDR1 and CDR2: SGHTA, FQGNSA. This CDR3 has 14 residues. The CDR3 reads CASSFATRLYGYTF. In nucleotides, the CDR3 is TGTGCCAGCAGCTTCGCTACCCGACTCTATGGCTACACCTTC.

V and J are TRBV27 and TRBJ2-2; unclear D gene. Trimming pared 5 bases from V and 7 bases from J, leaving 17 bases between. Germline CDR1 and CDR2: MNHEY and SMNVEV (reference sequence). The CDR3 contains 15 residues. The CDR3, as DNA: TGTGCCAGCAGTAGTCTCCAGTCGTTTCACGGGGAGCTGTTTTTT. Encoded protein: CASSSLQSFHGELFF.

The chain carries TRBV2 and TRBJ1-1; D ambiguous. Trimming removed 0 bases from V and 11 bases from J, with 16 bases in between. This CDR3 comprises 14 residues. Germline assignment: CDR1 SNHLY and CDR2 FYNNEI. The CDR3 sequence is CASSEALRLVDAFF. The CDR3 DNA follows: TGTGCCAGCAGTGAAGCGCTTCGTTTGGTAGATGCTTTCTTT.

This clonotype has a single count. The chain links TRBV6-2 or TRBV6-3 to TRBJ2-3; 7 bases fit TRBD1. Trimming took 7 bases from V and 3 from J; bases not matched to a gene: 4. The CDR3 loop spans 13 amino acids. The V gene's germline CDR1 is MNHEY and CDR2 SVGEGT. The CDR3 spells CASKRGRTDTQYF. The CDR3 DNA reads TGTGCCAGCAAGAGGGGGCGGACAGATACGCAGTATTTT.

The chain links TRBV20-1 to TRBJ2-2; 8 positions agree with TRBD2. CDR1 DFQATT and CDR2 SNEGSKA come from the germline V gene (reference sequence). CDR3 length: 14 residues. The V and J ends lost 6 bases and 7 bases, in that order; junction bases with no gene match: 10. The CDR3 DNA follows: TGCAGTGCATTTCGGGGGGGGCGTAGCGGGGAGCTGTTTTTT. It codes for CSAFRGGRSGELFF.

This clonotype was counted between two and nine times. The gene calls are TRBV3-1 and TRBJ2-3; D unclear. There are 14 residues in the CDR3. V lost 3 bases, J lost 0 bases, and 7 bases lay in between. Germline V gives CDR1 LGHDT, CDR2 YNNKEL (reference sequence). The CDR3 DNA reads as TGTGCCAGCAGCCAGGCTGCTAGCACAGATACGCAGTATTTT. Its translation: CASSQAASTDTQYF.